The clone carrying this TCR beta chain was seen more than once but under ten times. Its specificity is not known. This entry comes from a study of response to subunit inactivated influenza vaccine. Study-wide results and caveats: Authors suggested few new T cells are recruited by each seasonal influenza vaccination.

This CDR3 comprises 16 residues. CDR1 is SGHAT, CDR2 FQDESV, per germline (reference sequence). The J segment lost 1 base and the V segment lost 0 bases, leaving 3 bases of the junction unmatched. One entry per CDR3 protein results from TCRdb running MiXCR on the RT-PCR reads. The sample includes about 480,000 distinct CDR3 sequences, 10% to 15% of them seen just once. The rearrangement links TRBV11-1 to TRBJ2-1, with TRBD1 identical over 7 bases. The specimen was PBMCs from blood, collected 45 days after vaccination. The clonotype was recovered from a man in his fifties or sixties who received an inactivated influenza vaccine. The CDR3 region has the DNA TGTGCCAGCAGCTTAGCGGGGACAGTTTCCTACAATGAGCAGTTCTTC. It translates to CASSLAGTVSYNEQFF.